The clone carrying this T cell receptor (beta chain) was observed many times. This sample is drawn from a study of identical twins. With template switching, a universal primer site was added, and the cDNA carried unique molecular identifiers. TCRdb processed the 5' RACE reads anew with MiXCR; each CDR3 protein has one entry. The table includes 690,000 or so distinct CDR3 sequences, over 8.5% detected once. The CDR3 sequence is 13 residues long. Germline CDR1 is SGHKS and CDR2 is YYEKEE (reference sequence). Trimming left V 2 bases short and J 3 bases short, with 9 bases between. Another study also made use of these data, one on yellow fever vaccine responses in identical twins.

This clonotype originated in a woman between 18 and 29 years old in good health. The sample consisted of PBMCs. The chain couples TRBV5-5 to TRBJ2-7; possible D gene TRBD1, 5 bases. The CDR3: CASSFTGDYEQYF. As DNA, the CDR3 is TGTGCCAGCAGCTTCACAGGAGACTACGAGCAGTACTTC. Full variable domain (rest looked up from reference TRBV5-5 and TRBJ2-7): DAGVTQSPTHLIKTRGQQVTLRCSPISGHKSVSWYQQVLGQGPQFIFQYYEKEERGRGNFPDRFSARQFPNYSSELNVNALLLGDSALYLCASSFTGDYEQYFGPGTRLTVT.